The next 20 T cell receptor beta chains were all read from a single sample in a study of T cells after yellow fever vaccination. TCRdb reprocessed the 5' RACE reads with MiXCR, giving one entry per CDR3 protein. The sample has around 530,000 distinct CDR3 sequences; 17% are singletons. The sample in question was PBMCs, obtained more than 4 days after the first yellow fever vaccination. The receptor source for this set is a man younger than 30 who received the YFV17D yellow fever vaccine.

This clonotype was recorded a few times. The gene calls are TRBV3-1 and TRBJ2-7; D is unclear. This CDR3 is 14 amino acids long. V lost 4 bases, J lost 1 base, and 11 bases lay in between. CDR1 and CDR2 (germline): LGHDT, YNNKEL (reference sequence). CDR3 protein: CASSPLLGSYEQYF. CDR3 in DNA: TGTGCCAGCAGCCCCCTGCTAGGATCCTACGAGCAGTACTTC.

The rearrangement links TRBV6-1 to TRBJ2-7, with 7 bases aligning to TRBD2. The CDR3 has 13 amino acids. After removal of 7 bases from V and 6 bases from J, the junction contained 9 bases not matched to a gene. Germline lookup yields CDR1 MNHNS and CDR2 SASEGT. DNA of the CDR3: TGTGCCAGCACCGAATATGGGGGGGGCGAGCAGTACTTC. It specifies CASTEYGGGEQYF.

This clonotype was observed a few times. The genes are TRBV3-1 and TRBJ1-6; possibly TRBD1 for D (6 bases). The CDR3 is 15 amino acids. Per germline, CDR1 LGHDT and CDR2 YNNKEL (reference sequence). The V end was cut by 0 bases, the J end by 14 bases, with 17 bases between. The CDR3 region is CASSQDGQPFKALHF. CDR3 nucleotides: TGTGCCAGCAGCCAAGATGGACAGCCTTTCAAAGCCCTCCACTTT. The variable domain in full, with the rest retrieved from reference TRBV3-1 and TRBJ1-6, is DTAVSQTPKYLVTQMGNDKSIKCEQNLGHDTMYWYKQDSKKFLKIMFSYNNKELIINETVPNRFSPKSPDKAHLNLHINSLELGDSAVYFCASSQDGQPFKALHFGNGTRLTVT.

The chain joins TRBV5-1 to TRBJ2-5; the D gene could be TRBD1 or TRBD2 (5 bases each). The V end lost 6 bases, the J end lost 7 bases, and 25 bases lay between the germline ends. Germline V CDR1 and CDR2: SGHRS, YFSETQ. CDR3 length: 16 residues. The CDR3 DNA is TGCGCCAGCACTCCTGCCCTACAGGCACTTGGAGGGACCCAGTACTTC. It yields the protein CASTPALQALGGTQYF.

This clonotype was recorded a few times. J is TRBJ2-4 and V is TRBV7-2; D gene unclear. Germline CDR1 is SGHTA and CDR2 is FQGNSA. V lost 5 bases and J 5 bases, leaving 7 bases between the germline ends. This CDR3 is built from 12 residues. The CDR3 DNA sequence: TGTGCCAGCAGCCCCCCGCAAAACATTCAGTACTTC. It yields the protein CASSPPQNIQYF.

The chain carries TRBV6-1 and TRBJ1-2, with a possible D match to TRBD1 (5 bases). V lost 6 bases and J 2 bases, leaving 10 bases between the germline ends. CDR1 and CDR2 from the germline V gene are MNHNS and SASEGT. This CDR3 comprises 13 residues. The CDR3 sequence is CASSVSGNYGYTF. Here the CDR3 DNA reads TGTGCCAGCAGCGTCTCAGGGAACTATGGCTACACCTTC.

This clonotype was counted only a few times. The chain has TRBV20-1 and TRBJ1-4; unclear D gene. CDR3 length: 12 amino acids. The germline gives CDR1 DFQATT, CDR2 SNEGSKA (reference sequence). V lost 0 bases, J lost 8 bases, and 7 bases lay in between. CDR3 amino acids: CSARDPEEKLFF. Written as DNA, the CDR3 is TGCAGTGCTAGAGATCCTGAGGAAAAACTGTTTTTT.

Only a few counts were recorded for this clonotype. As DNA, the CDR3 is TGTGCCGGGAGCAGACAGGGTGGCGGCACTGAAGCTTTCTTT. As protein: CAGSRQGGGTEAFF. The rearrangement links TRBV19 to TRBJ1-1, with 7 bases lining up with TRBD1. CDR1 is LNHDA and CDR2 is SQIVND in the germline V gene (reference sequence). The CDR3 spans 14 residues. V trimming: 11 bases; J trimming: 4 bases; junction bases outside the gene matches: 13.

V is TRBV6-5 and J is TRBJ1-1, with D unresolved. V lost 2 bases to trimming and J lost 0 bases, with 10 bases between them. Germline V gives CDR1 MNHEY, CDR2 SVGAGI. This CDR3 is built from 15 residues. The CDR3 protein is CASSYNRLLNTEAFF. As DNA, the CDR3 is TGTGCCAGCAGTTACAATCGGCTACTGAACACTGAAGCTTTCTTT.

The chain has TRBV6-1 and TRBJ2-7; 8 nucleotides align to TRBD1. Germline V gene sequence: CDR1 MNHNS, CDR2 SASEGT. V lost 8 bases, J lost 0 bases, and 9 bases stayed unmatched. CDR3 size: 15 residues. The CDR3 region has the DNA TGTGCCAGCCGCTCCGGGACAGGAAGCTCCTACGAGCAGTACTTC. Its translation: CASRSGTGSSYEQYF.

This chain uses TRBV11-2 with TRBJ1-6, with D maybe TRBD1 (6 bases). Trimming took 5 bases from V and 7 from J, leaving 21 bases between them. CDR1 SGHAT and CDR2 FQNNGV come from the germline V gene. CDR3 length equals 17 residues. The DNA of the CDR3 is TGTGCCAGCAGCGCCAGGGGTTTTGTATCGTGGAATTCACCCCTCCACTTT. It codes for CASSARGFVSWNSPLHF.

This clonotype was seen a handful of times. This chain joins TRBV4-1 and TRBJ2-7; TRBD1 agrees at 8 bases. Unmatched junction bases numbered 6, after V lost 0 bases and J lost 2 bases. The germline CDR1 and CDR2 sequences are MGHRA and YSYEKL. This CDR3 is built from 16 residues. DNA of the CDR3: TGCGCCAGCAGCCAAGATCCGGGGACAGGAACCTACGAGCAGTACTTC. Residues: CASSQDPGTGTYEQYF.

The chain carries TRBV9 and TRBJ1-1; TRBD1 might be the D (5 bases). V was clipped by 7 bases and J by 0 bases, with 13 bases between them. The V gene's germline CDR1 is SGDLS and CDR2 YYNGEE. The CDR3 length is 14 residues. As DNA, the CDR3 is TGTGCCAGCGTGAAGGGGCTCCTGAACACTGAAGCTTTCTTT. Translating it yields CASVKGLLNTEAFF. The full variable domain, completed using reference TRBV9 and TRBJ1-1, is DSGVTQTPKHLITATGQRVTLRCSPRSGDLSVYWYQQSLDQGLQFLIQYYNGEERAKGNILERFSAQQFPDLHSELNLSSLELGDSALYFCASVKGLLNTEAFFGQGTRLTVV.

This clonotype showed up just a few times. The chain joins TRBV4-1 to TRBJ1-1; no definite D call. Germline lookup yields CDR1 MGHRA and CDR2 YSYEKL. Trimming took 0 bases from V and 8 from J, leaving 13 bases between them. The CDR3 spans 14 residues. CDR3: CASSQEVLRAEAFF. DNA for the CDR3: TGCGCCAGCAGCCAAGAGGTGTTGCGGGCGGAAGCTTTCTTT.

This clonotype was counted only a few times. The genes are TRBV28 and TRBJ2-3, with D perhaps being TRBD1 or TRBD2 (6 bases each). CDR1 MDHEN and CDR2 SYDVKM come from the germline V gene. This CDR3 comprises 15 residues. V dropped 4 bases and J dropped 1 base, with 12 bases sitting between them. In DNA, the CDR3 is TGTGCCAGCAGTTGGGGGGCCCTACGCACAGATACGCAGTATTTT. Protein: CASSWGALRTDTQYF. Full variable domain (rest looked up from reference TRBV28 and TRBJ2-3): DVKVTQSSRYLVKRTGEKVFLECVQDMDHENMFWYRQDPGLGLRLIYFSYDVKMKEKGDIPEGYSVSREKKERFSLILESASTNQTSMYLCASSWGALRTDTQYFGPGTRLTVL.

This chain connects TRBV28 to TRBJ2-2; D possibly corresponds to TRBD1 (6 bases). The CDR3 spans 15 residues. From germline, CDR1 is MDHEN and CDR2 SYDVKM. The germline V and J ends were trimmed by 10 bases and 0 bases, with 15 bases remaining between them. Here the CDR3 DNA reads TGTGCCACCGATGACAGGACTGCGAACACCGGGGAGCTGTTTTTT. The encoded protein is CATDDRTANTGELFF.

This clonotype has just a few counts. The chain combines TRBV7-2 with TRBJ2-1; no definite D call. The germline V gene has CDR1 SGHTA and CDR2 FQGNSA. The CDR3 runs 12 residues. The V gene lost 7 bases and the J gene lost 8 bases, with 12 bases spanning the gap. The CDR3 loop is CASTTFPHEQFF. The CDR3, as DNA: TGTGCCAGCACCACTTTTCCCCATGAGCAGTTCTTC.

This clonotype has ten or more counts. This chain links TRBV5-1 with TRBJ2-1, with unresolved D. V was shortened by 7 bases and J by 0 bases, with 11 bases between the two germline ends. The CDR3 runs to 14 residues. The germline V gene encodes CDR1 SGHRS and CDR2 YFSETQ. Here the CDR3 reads CASSISSSYNEQFF. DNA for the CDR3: TGCGCCAGCTCCATCTCCAGCTCCTACAATGAGCAGTTCTTC. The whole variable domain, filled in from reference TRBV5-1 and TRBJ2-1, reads KAGVTQTPRYLIKTRGQQVTLSCSPISGHRSVSWYQQTPGQGLQFLFEYFSETQRNKGNFPGRFSGRQFSNSRSEMNVSTLELGDSALYLCASSISSSYNEQFFGPGTRLTVL.

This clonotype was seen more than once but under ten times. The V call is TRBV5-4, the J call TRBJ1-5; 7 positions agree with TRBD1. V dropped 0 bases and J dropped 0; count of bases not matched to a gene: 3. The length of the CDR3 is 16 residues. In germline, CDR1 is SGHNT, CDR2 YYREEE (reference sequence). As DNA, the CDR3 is TGTGCCAGCAGCTTGGATGGGACAGTTAGCAATCAGCCCCAGCATTTT. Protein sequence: CASSLDGTVSNQPQHF. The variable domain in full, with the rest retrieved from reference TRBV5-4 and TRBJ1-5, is ETGVTQSPTHLIKTRGQQVTLRCSSQSGHNTVSWYQQALGQGPQFIFQYYREEENGRGNFPPRFSGLQFPNYSSELNVNALELDDSALYLCASSLDGTVSNQPQHFGDGTRLSIL.

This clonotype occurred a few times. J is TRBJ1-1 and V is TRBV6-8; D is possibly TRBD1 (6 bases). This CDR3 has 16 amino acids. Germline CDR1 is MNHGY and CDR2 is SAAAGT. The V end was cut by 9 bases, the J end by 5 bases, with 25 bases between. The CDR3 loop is CASPLLVTGSVTEAFF. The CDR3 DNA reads TGTGCCAGTCCACTATTGGTCACAGGGTCTGTGACTGAAGCTTTCTTT.